Shown below are 19 T cell receptor beta chains from a single sample sequenced in a study of shared clonotypes between healthy human individuals. TCRdb's copy holds only in-frame clones and misses some; the assay was immunoSEQ multiplex PCR. The data show some 2.1 million clones, roughly 94% seen once. Input material: naive CD4+ T cells sorted from blood. As for subset: CD45RA+ positively selected. These receptors came from a man younger than 30 in good health.

V and J are TRBV7-2 and TRBJ2-3; 12 bases are shared with TRBD2. Germline V CDR1 and CDR2: SGHTA, FQGNSA. The CDR3 has 15 residues. The V segment lost 6 bases and the J segment 4 bases; nucleotides outside the gene matches: 5. The CDR3, as DNA: TGTGCCAGCAGGGTGACTAGCGGGAGTCCAGATACGCAGTATTTT. As protein: CASRVTSGSPDTQYF.

This clone was found once. The V call is TRBV18, the J call TRBJ1-6; D gene uncertain. Trimming took off 2 bases at V and 7 bases at J, with 12 bases between the two ends. The germline CDR1 and CDR2 sequences are KGHSH and LQKENI. This CDR3 comprises 15 residues. CDR3 protein: CASSPRKPDNSPLHF. CDR3 DNA: TGTGCCAGCTCACCAAGAAAGCCAGACAATTCACCCCTCCACTTT.

This rearrangement joins TRBV30 to TRBJ1-2; D not resolved. The length of the CDR3 is 13 residues. Germline values: CDR1 GTSNPN, CDR2 SVGIG (reference sequence). Trimming took 2 bases from V and 1 from J, leaving 8 bases between them. The CDR3 loop reads CAWSFTVNYGYTF. The CDR3 DNA sequence: TGTGCCTGGAGTTTTACAGTTAACTATGGCTACACCTTC.

To note about this clone: The sample carries other DNA sequences with the same CDR3. The chain combines TRBV5-6 with TRBJ1-6, with D tentatively TRBD1 (6 bases). V lost 0 bases and J lost 6, with 7 bases in between. The CDR3 totals 14 residues. Germline V lookup: CDR1 SGHDT, CDR2 YYEEEE. CDR3 amino acids: CASSLDRANSPLHF. The CDR3 DNA follows: TGTGCCAGCAGCTTGGACAGGGCTAATTCACCCCTCCACTTT. Variable domain in full (rest from reference TRBV5-6 and TRBJ1-6): DAGVTQSPTHLIKTRGQQVTLRCSPKSGHDTVSWYQQALGQGPQFIFQYYEEEERQRGNFPDRFSGHQFPNYSSELNVNALLLGDSALYLCASSLDRANSPLHFGNGTRLTVT.

The V call is TRBV7-2, the J call TRBJ1-2; 12 bases fit TRBD1. Germline V CDR1 and CDR2: SGHTA, FQGNSA. There are 17 residues in the CDR3. The V segment lost 5 bases and the J segment 2 bases; nucleotides outside the gene matches: 9. The DNA of the CDR3 is TGTGCCAGCAGCCCATACGGGACAGGGGGCCTCAACTATGGCTACACCTTC. Its translation: CASSPYGTGGLNYGYTF.

The count of this clone is one. This chain connects TRBV25-1 to TRBJ1-4, with 7 bases matching TRBD1. CDR3 size: 14 residues. The germline V gene has CDR1 MGHDK and CDR2 SYGVNS. After removal of 5 bases from V and 7 bases from J, the junction contained 7 bases not matched to a gene. The DNA of the CDR3 is TGTGCCAGCAGTTCAGACAGGGAGGGTGAAAAACTGTTTTTT. It encodes CASSSDREGEKLFF.

This rearrangement joins TRBV5-4 to TRBJ2-7; TRBD2 matches at 9 bases. Germline CDR1 and CDR2: SGHNT and YYREEE (reference sequence). The CDR3 covers 15 residues. The junction had 7 bases not matched to a gene; V was cut back by 4 bases and J by 2 bases. The CDR3 nucleotides are TGTGCCAGCAGCACCAGCGGGGGGACAGCCTACGAGCAGTACTTC. Protein product: CASSTSGGTAYEQYF.

This sequence joins TRBV7-2 and TRBJ2-7; 7 bases line up with TRBD1. This CDR3 spans 13 amino acids. The V gene's germline CDR1 is SGHTA and CDR2 FQGNSA. Trimming took 11 bases from V and 2 from J; bases not matched to a gene: 9. This chain's CDR3 is CASRKQGTYEQYF. Here the CDR3 DNA reads TGTGCCTCCCGGAAACAGGGGACCTACGAGCAGTACTTC.

J is TRBJ2-2 and V is TRBV7-2, with TRBD1 as a possible D gene (6 bases). Deletions cut 3 bases from V and 6 bases from J, with 11 bases between. The germline CDR1 and CDR2 sequences are SGHTA and FQGNSA. This CDR3 is built from 14 residues. DNA of the CDR3: TGTGCCAGCAGCTTCACAGGGAAATCCGGGGAGCTGTTTTTT. Translating gives CASSFTGKSGELFF.

The rearrangement uses TRBV30 and TRBJ2-1; no firm D call. Germline CDR1 is GTSNPN and CDR2 is SVGIG (reference sequence). The CDR3 runs 11 residues. V shed 0 bases and J shed 6 bases, with 3 bases lying between them. The chain's CDR3 is CAWSVINEQFF. The CDR3 DNA follows: TGTGCCTGGAGTGTAATCAATGAGCAGTTCTTC.

V usage is TRBV2 and J usage is TRBJ1-1; no clear D gene. CDR1 and CDR2 from the germline V gene are SNHLY and FYNNEI. The CDR3 is 15 residues long. The germline V and J ends were trimmed by 4 bases and 0 bases, with 12 bases remaining between them. The DNA of the CDR3 is TGTGCCAGCAGTGTGGTTCGGGGAATGAACACTGAAGCTTTCTTT. Protein sequence: CASSVVRGMNTEAFF.

This chain joins TRBV11-3 and TRBJ2-3; TRBD1 might be the D (5 bases). V was cut by 2 bases and J by 4 bases, with 10 bases left in between. The CDR3 has 14 residues. In germline, CDR1 is SGHNT, CDR2 YENEEA. The CDR3, as DNA: TGTGCCAGCAGCTTAAATGACAGCCCAGATACGCAGTATTTT. It codes for CASSLNDSPDTQYF.

The V call is TRBV4-1, the J call TRBJ1-4, with D maybe TRBD1 (5 bases). V gave up 0 bases and J gave up 7 bases, with 9 bases separating them. The CDR3 totals 14 residues. The germline V gene has CDR1 MGHRA and CDR2 YSYEKL. Here the CDR3 reads CASSQEGVREKLFF. CDR3 DNA: TGCGCCAGCAGCCAAGAGGGGGTTCGTGAAAAACTGTTTTTT.

The chain couples TRBV5-1 to TRBJ1-3; 8 bases line up with TRBD1. In germline, CDR1 is SGHRS, CDR2 YFSETQ. The CDR3 is 15 residues long. Trimming took 3 bases from V and 4 from J; bases not matched to a gene: 6. The CDR3 coding sequence is TGCGCCAGCAGCTCACAGGGGGTTTCGGGAAACACCATATATTTT. It is translated as CASSSQGVSGNTIYF.

V usage is TRBV11-1 and J usage is TRBJ2-3; tentatively, D is TRBD2 (5 bases). With 2 bases removed from V and 3 bases from J, the gap between germline ends came to 15 bases. CDR3 size: 16 residues. Germline CDR1 and CDR2: SGHAT and FQDESV (reference sequence). In DNA, the CDR3 is TGTGCCAGCAGCTTACGGCTCAGCGGTAGTACAGATACGCAGTATTTT. Its protein product is CASSLRLSGSTDTQYF.

A remark on this clone: At one of its ends the junction is not consistent with the germline gene, which may arise from a read error. V is TRBV5-4 and J is TRBJ2-1; TRBD2 matches 8 bases. This CDR3 is built from 12 residues. From germline, CDR1 is SGHNT and CDR2 YYREEE (reference sequence). As DNA, the CDR3 is TGTGCCAGCAGTTGGCCGGGACTAGGAGGGGTCTTC. This encodes CASSWPGLGGVF.

This clone has a single count. This chain connects TRBV6-1 to TRBJ1-1; D possibly corresponds to TRBD1 (6 bases). Germline V CDR1 and CDR2: MNHNS, SASEGT. There are 15 residues in the CDR3. Trimming removed 3 bases from V and 5 bases from J, with 16 bases in between. The CDR3 DNA follows: TGTGCCAGCAGTGATGGCGGACAGTGGCTAACTGAAGCTTTCTTT. This gives the protein CASSDGGQWLTEAFF.

This sequence joins TRBV27 and TRBJ2-7; the match to TRBD2 covers 13 bases. Per germline, CDR1 MNHEY and CDR2 SMNVEV (reference sequence). The V segment lost 0 bases and the J segment 4 bases; nucleotides outside the gene matches: 3. The CDR3 covers 16 residues. CDR3 in amino acids: CASSLSTLAGGYEQYF. The CDR3 DNA follows: TGTGCCAGCAGTTTATCGACACTAGCGGGGGGGTACGAGCAGTACTTC.

As to this clone: Other DNA sequences in the sample encode the same CDR3. This rearrangement joins TRBV6-5 to TRBJ1-2; 7 bases line up with TRBD1. The germline V gene encodes CDR1 MNHEY and CDR2 SVGAGI. The length of the CDR3 is 13 residues. The V and J ends lost 2 bases and 4 bases, in that order; junction bases with no gene match: 1. CDR3 bases: TGTGCCAGCAGTTACGACAGGGCCTATGGCTACACCTTC. It yields the protein CASSYDRAYGYTF.